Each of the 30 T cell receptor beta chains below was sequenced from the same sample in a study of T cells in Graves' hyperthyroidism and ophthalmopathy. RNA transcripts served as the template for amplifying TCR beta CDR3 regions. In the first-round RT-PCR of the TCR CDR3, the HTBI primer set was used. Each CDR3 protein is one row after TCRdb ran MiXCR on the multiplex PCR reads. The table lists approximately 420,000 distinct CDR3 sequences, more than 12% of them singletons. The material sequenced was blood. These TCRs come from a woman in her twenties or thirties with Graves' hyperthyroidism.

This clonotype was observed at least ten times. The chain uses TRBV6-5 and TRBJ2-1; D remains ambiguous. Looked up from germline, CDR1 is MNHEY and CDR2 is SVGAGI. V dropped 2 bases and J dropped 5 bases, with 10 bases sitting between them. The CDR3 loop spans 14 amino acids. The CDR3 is CASSYANFNNEQFF. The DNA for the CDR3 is TGTGCCAGCAGTTACGCTAACTTCAACAATGAGCAGTTCTTC.

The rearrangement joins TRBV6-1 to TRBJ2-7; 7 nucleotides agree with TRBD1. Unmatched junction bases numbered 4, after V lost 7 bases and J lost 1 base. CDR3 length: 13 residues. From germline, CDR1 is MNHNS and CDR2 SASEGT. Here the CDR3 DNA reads TGTGCCAGCACTGAGACAGGGTCCTACGAGCAGTACTTC. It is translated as CASTETGSYEQYF.

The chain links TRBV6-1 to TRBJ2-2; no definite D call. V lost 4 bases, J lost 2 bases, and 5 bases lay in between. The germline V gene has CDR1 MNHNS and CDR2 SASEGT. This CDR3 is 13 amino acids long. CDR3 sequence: CASSVHNTGELFF. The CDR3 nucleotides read TGTGCCAGCAGTGTACACAACACCGGGGAGCTGTTTTTT.

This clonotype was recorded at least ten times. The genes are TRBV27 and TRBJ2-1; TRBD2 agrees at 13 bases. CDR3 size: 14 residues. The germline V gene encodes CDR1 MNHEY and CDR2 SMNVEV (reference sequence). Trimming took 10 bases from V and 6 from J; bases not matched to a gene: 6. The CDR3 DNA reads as TGTGCCACCCGTCGGACTAGCGGGAGCAATGAGCAGTTCTTC. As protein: CATRRTSGSNEQFF.

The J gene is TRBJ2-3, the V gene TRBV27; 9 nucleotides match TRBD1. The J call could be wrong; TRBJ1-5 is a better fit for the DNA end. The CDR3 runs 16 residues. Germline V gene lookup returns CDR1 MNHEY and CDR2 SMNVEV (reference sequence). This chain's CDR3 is CASSLSGTGKVDTQHF. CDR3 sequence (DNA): TGTGCCAGCAGTTTATCCGGGACAGGGAAAGTTGATACGCAGCATTTT.

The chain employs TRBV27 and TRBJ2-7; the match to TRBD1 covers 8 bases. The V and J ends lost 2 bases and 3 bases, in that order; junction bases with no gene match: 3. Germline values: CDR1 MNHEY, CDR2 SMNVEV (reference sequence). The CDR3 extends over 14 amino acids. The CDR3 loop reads CASSLRGQGYEQYF. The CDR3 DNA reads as TGTGCCAGCAGTTTAAGAGGACAGGGCTACGAGCAGTACTTC.

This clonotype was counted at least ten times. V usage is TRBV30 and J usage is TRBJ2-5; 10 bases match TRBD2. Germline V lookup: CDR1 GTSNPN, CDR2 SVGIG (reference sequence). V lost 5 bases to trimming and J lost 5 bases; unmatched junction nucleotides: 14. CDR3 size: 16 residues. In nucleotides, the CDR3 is TGTGCCTGGGTCTGGCCTAGCGGGAGATTGGGGGAGACCCAGTACTTC. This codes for CAWVWPSGRLGETQYF.

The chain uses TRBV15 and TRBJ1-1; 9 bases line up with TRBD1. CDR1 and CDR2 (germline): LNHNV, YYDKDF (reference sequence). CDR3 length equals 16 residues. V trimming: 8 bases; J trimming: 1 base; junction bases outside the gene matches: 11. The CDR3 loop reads CATGRDREFENTEAFF. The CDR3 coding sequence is TGTGCCACCGGCCGGGACAGGGAATTTGAGAACACTGAAGCTTTCTTT.

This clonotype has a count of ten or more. CDR3 residues: CASSTGTVRGGYTF. In DNA form, the CDR3 reads TGTGCCAGCAGCACGGGGACAGTTCGAGGTGGCTACACCTTC. The chain is built from TRBV7-2 and TRBJ1-2; 7 bases fit TRBD1. Germline trimming cut 5 bases from V and 7 bases from J; bases unmatched to any gene: 10. The CDR3 sequence is 14 residues long. The germline CDR1 and CDR2 sequences are SGHTA and FQGNSA.

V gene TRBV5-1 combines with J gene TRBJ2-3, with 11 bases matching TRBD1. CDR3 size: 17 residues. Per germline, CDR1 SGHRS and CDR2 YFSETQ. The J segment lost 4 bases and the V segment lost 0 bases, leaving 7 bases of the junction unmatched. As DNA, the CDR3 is TGCGCCAGCAGCTTGGCCGGCAGGGACAGGGGGGCAGATACGCAGTATTTT. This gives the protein CASSLAGRDRGADTQYF.

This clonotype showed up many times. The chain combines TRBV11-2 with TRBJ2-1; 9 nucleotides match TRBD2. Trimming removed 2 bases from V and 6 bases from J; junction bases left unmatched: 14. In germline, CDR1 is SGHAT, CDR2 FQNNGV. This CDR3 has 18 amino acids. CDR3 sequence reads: CASSLRPGGLAGGNEQFF. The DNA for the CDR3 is TGTGCCAGCAGCTTACGACCAGGGGGACTAGCTGGTGGCAATGAGCAGTTCTTC.

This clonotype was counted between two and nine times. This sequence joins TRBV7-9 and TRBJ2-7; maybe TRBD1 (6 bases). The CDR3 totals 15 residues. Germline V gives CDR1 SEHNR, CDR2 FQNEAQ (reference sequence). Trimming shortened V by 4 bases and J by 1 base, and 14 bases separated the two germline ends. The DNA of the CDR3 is TGTGCCAGCAGCTCGCCTTATACAGGGTCCTACGAGCAGTACTTC. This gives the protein CASSSPYTGSYEQYF.

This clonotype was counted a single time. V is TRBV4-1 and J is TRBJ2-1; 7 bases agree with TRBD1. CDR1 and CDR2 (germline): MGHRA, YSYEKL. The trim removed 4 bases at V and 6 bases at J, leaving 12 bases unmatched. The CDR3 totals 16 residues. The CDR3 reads CASSLFDRVTSNEQFF. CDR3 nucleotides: TGCGCCAGCAGCCTATTCGACAGGGTCACGTCCAATGAGCAGTTCTTC.

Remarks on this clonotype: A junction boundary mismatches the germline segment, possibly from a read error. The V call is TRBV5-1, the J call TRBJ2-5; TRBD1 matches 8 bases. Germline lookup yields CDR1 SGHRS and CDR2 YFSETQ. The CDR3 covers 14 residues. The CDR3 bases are TGCGTCAGCAGCTCACAGGGGGTTGGAGAGACCCAGTACTTC. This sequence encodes CVSSSQGVGETQYF.

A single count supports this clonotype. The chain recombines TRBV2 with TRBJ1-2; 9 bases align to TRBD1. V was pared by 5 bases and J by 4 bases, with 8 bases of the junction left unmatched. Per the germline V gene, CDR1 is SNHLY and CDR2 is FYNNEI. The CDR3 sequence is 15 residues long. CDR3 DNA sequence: TGTGCCAGCAGTAGGGGACAGGGCACGATCTATGGCTACACCTTC. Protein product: CASSRGQGTIYGYTF.

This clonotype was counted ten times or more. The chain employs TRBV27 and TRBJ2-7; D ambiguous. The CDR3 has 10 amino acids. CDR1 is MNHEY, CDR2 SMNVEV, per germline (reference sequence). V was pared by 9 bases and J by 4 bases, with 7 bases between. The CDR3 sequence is CASLGYEQYF. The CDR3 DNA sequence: TGTGCCAGTCTCGGTTACGAGCAGTACTTC.

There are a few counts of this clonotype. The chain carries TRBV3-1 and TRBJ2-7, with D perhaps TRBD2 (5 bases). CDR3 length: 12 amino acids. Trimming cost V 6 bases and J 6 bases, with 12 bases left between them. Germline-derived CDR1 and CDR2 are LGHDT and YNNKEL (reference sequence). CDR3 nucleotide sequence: TGTGCCAGCAGGAATGCTGCGGGCGAGCAGTACTTC. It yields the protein CASRNAAGEQYF.

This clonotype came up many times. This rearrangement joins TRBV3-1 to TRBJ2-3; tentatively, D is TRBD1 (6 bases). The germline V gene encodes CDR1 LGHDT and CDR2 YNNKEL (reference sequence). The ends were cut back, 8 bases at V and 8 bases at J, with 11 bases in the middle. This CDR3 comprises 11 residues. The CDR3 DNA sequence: TGTGCCAGCCAGCTAGGGGGTACGCAGTATTTT. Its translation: CASQLGGTQYF.

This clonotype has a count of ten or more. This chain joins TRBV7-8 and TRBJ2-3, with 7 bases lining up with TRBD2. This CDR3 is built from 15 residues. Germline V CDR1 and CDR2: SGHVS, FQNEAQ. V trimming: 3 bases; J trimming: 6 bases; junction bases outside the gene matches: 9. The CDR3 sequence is CASSFSGTAADTQYF. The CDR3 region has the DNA TGTGCCAGCAGCTTCAGCGGGACTGCGGCTGATACGCAGTATTTT.

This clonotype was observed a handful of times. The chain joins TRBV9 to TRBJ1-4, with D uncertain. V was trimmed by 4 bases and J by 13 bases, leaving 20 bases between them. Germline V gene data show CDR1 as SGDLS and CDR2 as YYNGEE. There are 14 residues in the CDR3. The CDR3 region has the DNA TGTGCCAGCAGCCCCCGCCCAGACCCTGGAGGACTGTTTTTT. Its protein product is CASSPRPDPGGLFF. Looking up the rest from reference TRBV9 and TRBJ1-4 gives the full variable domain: DSGVTQTPKHLITATGQRVTLRCSPRSGDLSVYWYQQSLDQGLQFLIQYYNGEERAKGNILERFSAQQFPDLHSELNLSSLELGDSALYFCASSPRPDPGGLFFGSGTQLSVL.

The CDR3 reads CASSFGLGLAGGATGELFF. CDR3 DNA sequence: TGTGCCAGCAGTTTCGGCTTAGGACTAGCGGGAGGGGCTACCGGGGAGCTGTTTTTT. The J gene is TRBJ2-2, the V gene TRBV27, with 15 bases that match TRBD2. The CDR3 contains 19 residues. With 3 bases clipped from V and 5 bases from J, the junction kept 10 bases outside the gene matches. CDR1 and CDR2 (germline): MNHEY, SMNVEV (reference sequence).

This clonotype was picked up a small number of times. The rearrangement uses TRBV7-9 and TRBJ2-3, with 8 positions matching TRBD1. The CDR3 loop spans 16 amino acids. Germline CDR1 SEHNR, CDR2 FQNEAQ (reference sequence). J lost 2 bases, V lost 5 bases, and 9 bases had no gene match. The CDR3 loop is CASSVPGQAITDTQYF. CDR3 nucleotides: TGTGCCAGCAGCGTCCCGGGACAGGCGATCACAGATACGCAGTATTTT.

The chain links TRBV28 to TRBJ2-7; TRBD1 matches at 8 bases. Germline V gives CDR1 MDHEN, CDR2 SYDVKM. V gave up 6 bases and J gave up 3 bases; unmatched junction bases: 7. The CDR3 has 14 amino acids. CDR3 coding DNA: TGTGCCAGCAGGTTGGCAGGGGGCGGCTACGAGCAGTACTTC. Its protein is CASRLAGGGYEQYF. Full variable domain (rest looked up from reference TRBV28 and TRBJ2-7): DVKVTQSSRYLVKRTGEKVFLECVQDMDHENMFWYRQDPGLGLRLIYFSYDVKMKEKGDIPEGYSVSREKKERFSLILESASTNQTSMYLCASRLAGGGYEQYFGPGTRLTVT.

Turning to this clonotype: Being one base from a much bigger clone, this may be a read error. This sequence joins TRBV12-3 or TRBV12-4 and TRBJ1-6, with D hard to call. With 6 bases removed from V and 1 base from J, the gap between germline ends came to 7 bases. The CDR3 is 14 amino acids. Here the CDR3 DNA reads TGTGCCAGCAGCGGAGGGTCCTATAATTCACCCCTCCACTTT. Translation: CASSGGSYNSPLHF.

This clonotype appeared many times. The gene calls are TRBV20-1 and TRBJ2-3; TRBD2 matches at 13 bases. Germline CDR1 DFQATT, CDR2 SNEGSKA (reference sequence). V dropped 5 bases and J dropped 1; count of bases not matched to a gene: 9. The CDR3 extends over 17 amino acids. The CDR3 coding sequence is TGCAGTGCTCGGACTAGCGGGAGATTCGGGCGCACAGATACGCAGTATTTT. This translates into CSARTSGRFGRTDTQYF.

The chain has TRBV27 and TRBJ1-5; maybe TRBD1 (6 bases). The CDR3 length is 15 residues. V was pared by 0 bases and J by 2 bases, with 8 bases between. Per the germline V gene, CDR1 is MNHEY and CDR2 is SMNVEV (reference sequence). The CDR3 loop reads CASSLSQGRNQPQHF. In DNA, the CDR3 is TGTGCCAGCAGTTTATCACAGGGACGCAATCAGCCCCAGCATTTT.

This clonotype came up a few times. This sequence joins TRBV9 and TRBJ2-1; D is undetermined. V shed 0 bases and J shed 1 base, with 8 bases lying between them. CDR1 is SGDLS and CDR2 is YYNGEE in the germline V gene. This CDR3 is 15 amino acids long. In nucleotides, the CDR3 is TGTGCCAGCAGCGTAGACCTCGGGTCCTACAATGAGCAGTTCTTC. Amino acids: CASSVDLGSYNEQFF.

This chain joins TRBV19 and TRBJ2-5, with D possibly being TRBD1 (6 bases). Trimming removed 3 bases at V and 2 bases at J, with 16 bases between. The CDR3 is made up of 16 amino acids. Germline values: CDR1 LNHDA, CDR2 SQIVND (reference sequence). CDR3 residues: CASSMGYRDNQETQYF. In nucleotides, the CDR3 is TGTGCCAGTAGTATGGGATACAGGGACAATCAAGAGACCCAGTACTTC. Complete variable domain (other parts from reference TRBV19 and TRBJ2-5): DGGITQSPKYLFRKEGQNVTLSCEQNLNHDAMYWYRQDPGQGLRLIYYSQIVNDFQKGDIAEGYSVSREKKESFPLTVTSAQKNPTAFYLCASSMGYRDNQETQYFGPGTRLLVL.

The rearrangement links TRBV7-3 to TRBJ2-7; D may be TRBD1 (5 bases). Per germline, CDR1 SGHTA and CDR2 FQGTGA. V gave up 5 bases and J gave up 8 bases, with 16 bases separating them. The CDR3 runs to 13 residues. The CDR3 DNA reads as TGTGCCAGCAGCGCAGGAACTTCAGGGCAGCAGTACTTC. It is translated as CASSAGTSGQQYF.

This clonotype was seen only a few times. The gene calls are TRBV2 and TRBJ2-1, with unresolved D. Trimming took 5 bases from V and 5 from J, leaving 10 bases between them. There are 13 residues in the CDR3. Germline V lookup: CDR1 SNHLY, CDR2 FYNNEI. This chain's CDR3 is CASSTGRNNEQFF. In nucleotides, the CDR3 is TGTGCCAGCAGTACGGGCAGGAACAATGAGCAGTTCTTC.